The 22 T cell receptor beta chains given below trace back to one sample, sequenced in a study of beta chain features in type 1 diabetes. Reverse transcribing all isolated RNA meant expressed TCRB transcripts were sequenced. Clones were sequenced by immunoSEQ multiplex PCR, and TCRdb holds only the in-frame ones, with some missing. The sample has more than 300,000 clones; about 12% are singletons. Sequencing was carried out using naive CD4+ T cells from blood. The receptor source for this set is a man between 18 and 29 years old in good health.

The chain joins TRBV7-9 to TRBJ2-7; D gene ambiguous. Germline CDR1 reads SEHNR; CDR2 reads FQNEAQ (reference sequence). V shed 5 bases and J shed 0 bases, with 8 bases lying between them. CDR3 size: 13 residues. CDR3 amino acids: CASSPYSSYEQYF. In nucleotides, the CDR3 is TGTGCCAGCAGCCCTTACAGCTCCTACGAGCAGTACTTC.

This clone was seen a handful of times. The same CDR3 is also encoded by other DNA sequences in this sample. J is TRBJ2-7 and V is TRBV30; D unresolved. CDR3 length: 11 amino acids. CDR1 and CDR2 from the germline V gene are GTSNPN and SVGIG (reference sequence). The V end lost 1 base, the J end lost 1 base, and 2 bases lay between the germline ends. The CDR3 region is CAWSASYEQYF. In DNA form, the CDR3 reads TGTGCCTGGAGTGCATCCTACGAGCAGTACTTC.

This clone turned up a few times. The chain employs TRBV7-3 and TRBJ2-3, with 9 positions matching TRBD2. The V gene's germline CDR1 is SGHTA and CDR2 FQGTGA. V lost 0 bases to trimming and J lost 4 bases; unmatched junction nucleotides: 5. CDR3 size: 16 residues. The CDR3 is CASSLTGGGASDTQYF. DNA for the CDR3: TGTGCCAGCAGCTTAACTGGCGGGGGGGCGTCAGATACGCAGTATTTT. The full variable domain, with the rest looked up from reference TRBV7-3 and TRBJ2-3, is GAGVSQTPSNKVTEKGKYVELRCDPISGHTALYWYRQSLGQGPEFLIYFQGTGAADDSGLPNDRFFAVRPEGSVSTLKIQRTERGDSAVYLCASSLTGGGASDTQYFGPGTRLTVL.

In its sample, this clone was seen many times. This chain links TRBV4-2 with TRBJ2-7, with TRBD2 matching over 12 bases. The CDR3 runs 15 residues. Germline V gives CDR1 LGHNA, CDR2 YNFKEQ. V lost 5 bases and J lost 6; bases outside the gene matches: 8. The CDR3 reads CASSALAGGPSEQYF. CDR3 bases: TGTGCCAGCAGCGCCCTAGCGGGAGGGCCATCCGAGCAGTACTTC.

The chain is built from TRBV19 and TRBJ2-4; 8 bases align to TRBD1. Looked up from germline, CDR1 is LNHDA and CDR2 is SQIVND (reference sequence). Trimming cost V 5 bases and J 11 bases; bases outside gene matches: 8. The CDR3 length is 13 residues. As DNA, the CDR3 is TGTGCCAGTAGTCAAGGACAGGGAAGCCTTCAGTACTTC. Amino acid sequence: CASSQGQGSLQYF.

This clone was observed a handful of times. The CDR3 sequence: CASSLGLETQYF. CDR3 nucleotides: TGTGCCAGCAGCTTAGGTCTGGAGACCCAGTACTTC. The V gene is TRBV13, the J gene TRBJ2-5; the D is unclear. CDR1 and CDR2 (germline): PRHDT, FYEKMQ (reference sequence). V lost 0 bases, J lost 5 bases, and 4 bases lay in between. There are 12 residues in the CDR3.

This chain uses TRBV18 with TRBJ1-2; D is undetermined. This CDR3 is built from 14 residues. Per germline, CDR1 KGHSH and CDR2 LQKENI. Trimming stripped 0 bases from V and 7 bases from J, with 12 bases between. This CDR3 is CASSPPNGMGGYTF. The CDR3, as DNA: TGTGCCAGCTCACCACCAAACGGGATGGGTGGCTACACCTTC.

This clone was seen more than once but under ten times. The chain's CDR3 is CASSPGLAGPGANVLTF. The CDR3, as DNA: TGTGCCAGCTCACCCGGACTAGCGGGACCTGGGGCCAACGTCCTGACTTTC. The V call is TRBV18, the J call TRBJ2-6; 12 nucleotides match TRBD2. The CDR3 has 17 residues. Germline CDR1 KGHSH, CDR2 LQKENI. V lost 3 bases to trimming and J lost 2 bases; unmatched junction nucleotides: 2.

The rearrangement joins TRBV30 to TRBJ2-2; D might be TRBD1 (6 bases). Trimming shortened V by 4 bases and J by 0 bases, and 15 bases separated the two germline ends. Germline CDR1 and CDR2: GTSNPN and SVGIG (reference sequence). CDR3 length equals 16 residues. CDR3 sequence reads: CAWTFRGSPNTGELFF. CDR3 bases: TGTGCCTGGACCTTCAGGGGATCCCCGAACACCGGGGAGCTGTTTTTT.

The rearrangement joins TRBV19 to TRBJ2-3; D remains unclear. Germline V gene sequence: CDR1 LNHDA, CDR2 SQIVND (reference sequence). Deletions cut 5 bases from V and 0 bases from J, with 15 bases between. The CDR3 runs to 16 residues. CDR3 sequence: CASSLTTPTSTDTQYF. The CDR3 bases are TGTGCCAGTAGTCTAACGACTCCTACGAGCACAGATACGCAGTATTTT.

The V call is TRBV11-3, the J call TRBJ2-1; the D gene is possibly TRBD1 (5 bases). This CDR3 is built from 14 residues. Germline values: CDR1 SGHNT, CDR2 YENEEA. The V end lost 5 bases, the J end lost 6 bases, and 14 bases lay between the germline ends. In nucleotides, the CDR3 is TGTGCCAGCAGCCGCGACAGTACCTCCAATGAGCAGTTCTTC. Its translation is CASSRDSTSNEQFF. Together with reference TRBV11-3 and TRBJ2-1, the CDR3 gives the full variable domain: EAGVVQSPRYKIIEKKQPVAFWCNPISGHNTLYWYLQNLGQGPELLIRYENEEAVDDSQLPKDRFSAERLKGVDSTLKIQPAELGDSAVYLCASSRDSTSNEQFFGPGTRLTVL.

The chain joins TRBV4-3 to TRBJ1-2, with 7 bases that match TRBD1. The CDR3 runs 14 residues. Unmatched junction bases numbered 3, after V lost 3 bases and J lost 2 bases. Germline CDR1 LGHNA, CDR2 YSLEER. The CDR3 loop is CASSQTGLNYGYTF. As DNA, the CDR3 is TGCGCCAGCAGCCAGACAGGGTTGAACTATGGCTACACCTTC.

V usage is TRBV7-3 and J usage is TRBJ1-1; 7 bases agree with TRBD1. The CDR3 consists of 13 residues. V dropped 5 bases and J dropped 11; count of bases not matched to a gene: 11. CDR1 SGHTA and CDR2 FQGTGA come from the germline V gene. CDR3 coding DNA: TGTGCCAGCAGCCCAGACCGGGACAGAGACGCTTTCTTT. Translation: CASSPDRDRDAFF. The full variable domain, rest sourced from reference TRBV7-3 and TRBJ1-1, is GAGVSQTPSNKVTEKGKYVELRCDPISGHTALYWYRQSLGQGPEFLIYFQGTGAADDSGLPNDRFFAVRPEGSVSTLKIQRTERGDSAVYLCASSPDRDRDAFFGQGTRLTVV.

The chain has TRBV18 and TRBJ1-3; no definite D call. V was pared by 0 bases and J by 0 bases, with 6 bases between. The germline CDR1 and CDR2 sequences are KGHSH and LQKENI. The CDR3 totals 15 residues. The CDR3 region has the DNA TGTGCCAGCTCACCACCGGGGAGCTCTGGAAACACCATATATTTT. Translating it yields CASSPPGSSGNTIYF.

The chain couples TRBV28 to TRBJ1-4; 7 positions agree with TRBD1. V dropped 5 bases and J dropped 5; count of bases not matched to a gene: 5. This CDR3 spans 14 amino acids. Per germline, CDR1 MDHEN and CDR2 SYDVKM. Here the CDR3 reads CASSPGTVNEKLFF. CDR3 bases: TGTGCCAGCAGTCCAGGGACAGTCAATGAAAAACTGTTTTTT.

CDR3 nucleotides: TGTGCCAGCTCACCAGGACTAGCTTCCTACGAGCAGTACTTC. Translating gives CASSPGLASYEQYF. J is TRBJ2-7 and V is TRBV18, with TRBD2 identical over 8 bases. Germline V gives CDR1 KGHSH, CDR2 LQKENI. This CDR3 comprises 14 residues. J lost 1 base, V lost 2 bases, and 1 base had no gene match.

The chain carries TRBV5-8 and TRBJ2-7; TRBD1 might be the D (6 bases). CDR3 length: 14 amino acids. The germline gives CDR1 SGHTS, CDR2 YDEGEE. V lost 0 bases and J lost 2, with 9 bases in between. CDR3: CASSLVDRTYEQYF. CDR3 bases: TGTGCCAGCAGCTTGGTGGACAGAACCTACGAGCAGTACTTC.

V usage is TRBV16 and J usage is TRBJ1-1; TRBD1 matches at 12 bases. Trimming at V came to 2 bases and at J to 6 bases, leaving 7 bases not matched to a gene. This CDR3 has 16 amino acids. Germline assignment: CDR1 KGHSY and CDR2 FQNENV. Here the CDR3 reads CASSQPGTGGYPEAFF. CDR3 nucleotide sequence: TGTGCCAGCAGCCAACCGGGGACAGGGGGCTACCCTGAAGCTTTCTTT.

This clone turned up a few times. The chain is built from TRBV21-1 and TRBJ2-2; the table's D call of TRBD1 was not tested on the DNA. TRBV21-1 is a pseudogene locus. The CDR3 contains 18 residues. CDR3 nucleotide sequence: TGTGCCAGCAGCAAAGGGTTGACAGCCTCTTCGAACACCGGGGAGCTGTTTTTT. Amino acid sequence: CASSKGLTASSNTGELFF.

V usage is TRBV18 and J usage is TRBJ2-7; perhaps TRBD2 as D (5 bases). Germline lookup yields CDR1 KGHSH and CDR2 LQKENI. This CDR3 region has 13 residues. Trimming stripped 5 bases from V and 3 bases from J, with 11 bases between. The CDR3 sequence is CASSSGISYEQYF. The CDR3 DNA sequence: TGTGCCAGCTCATCCGGGATTAGCTACGAGCAGTACTTC.

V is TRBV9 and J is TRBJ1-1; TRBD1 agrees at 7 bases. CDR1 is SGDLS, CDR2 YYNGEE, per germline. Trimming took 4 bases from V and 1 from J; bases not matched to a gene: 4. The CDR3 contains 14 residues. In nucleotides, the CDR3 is TGTGCCAGCAGCCCTAGGACAGGGAACACTGAAGCTTTCTTT. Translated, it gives CASSPRTGNTEAFF.

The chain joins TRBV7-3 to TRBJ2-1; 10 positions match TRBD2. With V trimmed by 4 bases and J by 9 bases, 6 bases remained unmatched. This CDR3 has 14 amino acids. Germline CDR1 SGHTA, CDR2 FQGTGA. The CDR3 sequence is CASSSLAGVAEQFF. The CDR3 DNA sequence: TGTGCCAGCAGCTCTCTAGCGGGAGTAGCTGAGCAGTTCTTC.